What follows are 15 T cell receptor beta chains derived from one specimen sequenced in a study of cytomegalovirus exposure and HLA in healthy donors. Vbeta (60) and Jbeta (13) primers were used in the PCR. Method: immunoSEQ multiplex PCR; TCRdb's copy keeps in-frame clones and lacks some. The repertoire has roughly 130,000 clones, more than 80% of them found once; the top ten carry 2% to 3%. The sample was PBMCs. These receptors all stem from a man aged 30 to 39 in good health and CMV-seronegative.

CDR3 bases: TGTGCCAGCACCCGGGACTCCTACGAGCAGTACTTC. It translates to CASTRDSYEQYF. This sequence joins TRBV2 and TRBJ2-7; a possible D gene is TRBD2 (5 bases). The CDR3 runs 12 residues. Trimming removed 7 bases from V and 0 bases from J, with 7 bases in between. Germline CDR1 reads SNHLY; CDR2 reads FYNNEI.

The chain's CDR3 is CASAVGAGRNQPQHF. Here the CDR3 DNA reads TGTGCCAGTGCTGTGGGAGCAGGGAGGAATCAGCCCCAGCATTTT. The chain uses TRBV6-1 and TRBJ1-5, with D possibly being TRBD1 (5 bases). The CDR3 is 15 residues long. Germline-derived CDR1 and CDR2 are MNHNS and SASEGT. V gave up 9 bases and J gave up 4 bases, with 19 bases separating them.

The chain uses TRBV11-2 and TRBJ2-3; TRBD1 agrees at 8 bases. Trimming removed 4 bases from V and 1 base from J; junction bases left unmatched: 4. The CDR3 extends over 15 amino acids. Germline-derived CDR1 and CDR2 are SGHAT and FQNNGV. For the CDR3, the DNA is TGTGCCAGCAGCTCTTTGACAGGGGGCACAGATACGCAGTATTTT. It is translated as CASSSLTGGTDTQYF.

V and J are TRBV10-2 and TRBJ1-2, with 7 bases aligning to TRBD1. The CDR3 has 14 residues. Germline V CDR1 and CDR2: WSHSY, SAAADI. J lost 3 bases, V lost 8 bases, and 9 bases had no gene match. This CDR3 is CASSTGQAHYGYTF. In DNA form, the CDR3 reads TGCGCCAGCTCAACTGGACAGGCGCACTATGGCTACACCTTC.

In this sample, this clone turned up once. The genes are TRBV7-6 and TRBJ2-3; 9 bases agree with TRBD2. CDR3 length: 18 residues. Per the germline V gene, CDR1 is SGHVS and CDR2 is FNYEAQ. With V trimmed by 2 bases and J by 2 bases, 11 bases remained unmatched. Written as DNA, the CDR3 is TGTGCCAGCAGCTTAAGGTTAGCTAGCGGGAATCCCACAGATACGCAGTATTTT. Its translation is CASSLRLASGNPTDTQYF.

This clone was observed a handful of times. The chain uses TRBV5-1 and TRBJ1-5; D might be TRBD1 (6 bases). Germline CDR1 and CDR2: SGHRS and YFSETQ. The CDR3 runs to 18 residues. The V gene lost 0 bases and the J gene lost 0 bases, with 16 bases spanning the gap. In nucleotides, the CDR3 is TGCGCCAGCAGCTTGGGGACAGACATATTCTATAGCAATCAGCCCCAGCATTTT. This encodes CASSLGTDIFYSNQPQHF.

The chain couples TRBV12-5 to TRBJ2-6, with D hard to call. The CDR3 is 16 residues long. The V and J ends lost 1 base and 0 bases respectively, with 7 bases between them. Germline V gene sequence: CDR1 LGHNT, CDR2 FRNRAP. CDR3 sequence (DNA): TGTGCTAGTGGTTTGGGACATTTCTCTGGGGCCAACGTCCTGACTTTC. Protein: CASGLGHFSGANVLTF.

The chain joins TRBV5-8 to TRBJ2-7, with TRBD1 matching over 8 bases. Germline V gene sequence: CDR1 SGHTS, CDR2 YDEGEE. CDR3 size: 13 residues. V lost 3 bases, J lost 9 bases, and 8 bases stayed unmatched. The CDR3 reads CASSWTGTSGQYF. DNA of the CDR3: TGTGCCAGCAGCTGGACAGGGACCTCCGGGCAGTACTTC.

In its sample, this clone was seen once. The V and J genes are TRBV19 and TRBJ2-7; 10 positions agree with TRBD1. This CDR3 spans 17 amino acids. The germline V gene encodes CDR1 LNHDA and CDR2 SQIVND (reference sequence). Unmatched junction bases numbered 17, after V lost 5 bases and J lost 7 bases. CDR3 sequence reads: CASSLQAGTGVVWEQYF. In DNA form, the CDR3 reads TGTGCCAGTAGTCTCCAGGCCGGGACAGGGGTTGTCTGGGAGCAGTACTTC.

The chain joins TRBV13 to TRBJ2-7; tentatively, D is TRBD2 (6 bases). The CDR3 covers 16 residues. CDR1 and CDR2 from the germline V gene are PRHDT and FYEKMQ (reference sequence). V lost 4 bases and J lost 0, with 16 bases in between. The CDR3 DNA follows: TGTGCCAGCAGCTCATTAGCGGAATCTACCTCCTACGAGCAGTACTTC. This gives the protein CASSSLAESTSYEQYF.

The gene calls are TRBV10-3 and TRBJ2-7, with D possibly TRBD1 on 5 matching bases. Trimming removed 5 bases at V and 5 bases at J, with 13 bases between. The CDR3 covers 13 residues. Germline values: CDR1 ENHRY, CDR2 SYGVKD. Written as DNA, the CDR3 is TGTGCCATCAGTCTGACAGTAATGGACGAGCAGTACTTC. It specifies CAISLTVMDEQYF.

J is TRBJ2-1 and V is TRBV6-1; TRBD2 agrees at 7 bases. After removal of 3 bases from V and 2 bases from J, the junction contained 7 bases not matched to a gene. The V gene's germline CDR1 is MNHNS and CDR2 SASEGT. The CDR3 sequence is 16 residues long. CDR3 DNA: TGTGCCAGCAGTGACCGCCTGAGCGGGGCCTACAATGAGCAGTTCTTC. It encodes CASSDRLSGAYNEQFF.

The gene calls are TRBV30 and TRBJ2-1, with 8 bases lining up with TRBD2. Per the germline V gene, CDR1 is GTSNPN and CDR2 is SVGIG (reference sequence). CDR3 size: 14 residues. V was pared by 2 bases and J by 6 bases, with 6 bases of the junction left unmatched. The CDR3: CAWSLAGSTNEQFF. The CDR3 region has the DNA TGTGCCTGGAGTCTAGCGGGCTCAACCAATGAGCAGTTCTTC.

The CDR3 DNA follows: TGTGCCAGCAGTTTGACTAGCTTTGGGAATGAGCAGTTCTTC. The encoded protein is CASSLTSFGNEQFF. The V and J genes are TRBV27 and TRBJ2-1, with 7 nucleotides matching TRBD2. Germline V gene lookup returns CDR1 MNHEY and CDR2 SMNVEV (reference sequence). The trim removed 3 bases at V and 7 bases at J, leaving 6 bases unmatched. The CDR3 has 14 residues.

J is TRBJ1-5 and V is TRBV19, with no clear D. Germline CDR1 and CDR2: LNHDA and SQIVND (reference sequence). V dropped 5 bases and J dropped 7 bases, with 12 bases sitting between them. The CDR3 length is 13 residues. CDR3 in amino acids: CASSVGLRQPQHF. Written as DNA, the CDR3 is TGTGCCAGTAGTGTCGGGTTACGGCAGCCCCAGCATTTT.